The 9 T cell receptor beta chains below come from one sample, sequenced in a study of T cell repertoires in cytomegalovirus infection. The antigens of these receptors remain unknown. TCRdb redid the calling of the reads with MiXCR, one entry per CDR3 protein. In the table there are about 920,000 distinct CDR3 sequences, approximately 32% of which are singletons. Sequencing used cultured CD8+ T cells from PBMCs, obtained from culture after CMV antigen stimulation. These receptor sequences come from a human donor in good health (CMV status not recorded). Some clones in this sample may be carry-over from other donors' samples.

V is TRBV28 and J is TRBJ2-7; D tentatively reads TRBD1 or TRBD2 (5 bases each). The CDR3 is 15 amino acids. V gave up 3 bases and J gave up 4 bases, with 16 bases separating them. Looked up from germline, CDR1 is MDHEN and CDR2 is SYDVKM. DNA of the CDR3: TGTGCCAGCAGTTTTCGGGGCCATCCGGGTTACGAGCAGTACGTC. This gives the protein CASSFRGHPGYEQYV.

The genes are TRBV7-9 and TRBJ1-1, with a tentative D call TRBD1 (5 bases). Germline V lookup: CDR1 SEHNR, CDR2 FQNEAQ (reference sequence). V shed 8 bases and J shed 0 bases, with 10 bases lying between them. The length of the CDR3 is 13 residues. This CDR3 reads CASRGTMNTEAFF. CDR3 nucleotides: TGTGCCAGCCGTGGGACCATGAACACTGAAGCTTTCTTT.

This clonotype was picked up a small number of times. This sequence joins TRBV15 and TRBJ2-5, with D possibly matching TRBD1 (6 bases). Per germline, CDR1 LNHNV and CDR2 YYDKDF (reference sequence). This CDR3 spans 14 amino acids. Trimming removed 1 base from V and 1 base from J, with 7 bases in between. Here the CDR3 reads CATSRGGGQETQYF. DNA of the CDR3: TGTGCCACCAGCAGAGGAGGGGGCCAAGAGACCCAGTACTTC. The whole variable domain, filled in from reference TRBV15 and TRBJ2-5, reads DAMVIQNPRYQVTQFGKPVTLSCSQTLNHNVMYWYQQKSSQAPKLLFHYYDKDFNNEADTPDNFQSRRPNTSFCFLDIRSPGLGDTAMYLCATSRGGGQETQYFGPGTRLLVL.

This clonotype was observed many times. This sequence joins TRBV7-2 and TRBJ2-7; 9 positions agree with TRBD1. This CDR3 spans 15 amino acids. Trimming at V came to 3 bases and at J to 5 bases, leaving 8 bases not matched to a gene. CDR1 is SGHTA and CDR2 is FQGNSA in the germline V gene. The CDR3 region is CASSFRDRALDEQYF. The CDR3 bases are TGTGCCAGCAGCTTCCGGGACAGGGCTTTAGACGAGCAGTACTTC. Full variable domain (remainder filled in from reference TRBV7-2 and TRBJ2-7): GAGVSQSPSNKVTEKGKDVELRCDPISGHTALYWYRQSLGQGLEFLIYFQGNSAPDKSGLPSDRFSAERTGGSVSTLTIQRTQQEDSAVYLCASSFRDRALDEQYFGPGTRLTVT.

J is TRBJ2-5 and V is TRBV9, with D perhaps given as TRBD1 or TRBD2 (5 bases each). Looked up from germline, CDR1 is SGDLS and CDR2 is YYNGEE. The CDR3 is 14 amino acids. V lost 6 bases, J lost 2 bases, and 14 bases lay in between. The CDR3 region has the DNA TGTGCCAGCACTTCCGGTGGGGGACAAGAGACCCAGTACTTC. It codes for CASTSGGGQETQYF.

This clonotype was found a few times. The rearrangement uses TRBV5-1 and TRBJ2-1; 8 bases fit TRBD1. The CDR3 has 14 residues. With V trimmed by 4 bases and J by 4 bases, 4 bases remained unmatched. The germline V gene encodes CDR1 SGHRS and CDR2 YFSETQ. CDR3 protein: CASSGGQGYNEQFF. CDR3 in DNA: TGCGCCAGCAGCGGAGGACAGGGATACAATGAGCAGTTCTTC. Using reference TRBV5-1 and TRBJ2-1 for the parts outside the CDR3, the full variable domain is KAGVTQTPRYLIKTRGQQVTLSCSPISGHRSVSWYQQTPGQGLQFLFEYFSETQRNKGNFPGRFSGRQFSNSRSEMNVSTLELGDSALYLCASSGGQGYNEQFFGPGTRLTVL.

In regard to this clonotype: Given a much more abundant clone one base away, this may be a read error. The V call is TRBV9, the J call TRBJ2-3, with 12 nucleotides matching TRBD2. Germline assignment: CDR1 SGDLS and CDR2 YYNGEE. Trimming removed 3 bases from V and 6 bases from J; junction bases left unmatched: 5. This CDR3 has 15 amino acids. The CDR3 region has the DNA TGTGCCAGCAGCGCGACTAGCGGGGGAGGGGATACGCAGTATTTT. It specifies CASSATSGGGDTQYF. Using reference TRBV9 and TRBJ2-3 for the parts outside the CDR3, the full variable domain is DSGVTQTPKHLITATGQRVTLRCSPRSGDLSVYWYQQSLDQGLQFLIQYYNGEERAKGNILERFSAQQFPDLHSELNLSSLELGDSALYFCASSATSGGGDTQYFGPGTRLTVL.

To note about this clonotype: The junction differs from germline at one of its ends, possibly a read error. This chain links TRBV27 with TRBJ2-1; no firm D call. Germline V gene sequence: CDR1 MNHEY, CDR2 SMNVEV (reference sequence). This CDR3 has 12 amino acids. The CDR3 here is CTSSPRHNEQFF. The CDR3 coding sequence is TGTACCAGCAGTCCCCGACACAATGAGCAGTTCTTC.

J is TRBJ2-7 and V is TRBV7-2; D is perhaps TRBD1 or TRBD2 (5 bases each). This CDR3 is built from 15 residues. The germline CDR1 and CDR2 sequences are SGHTA and FQGNSA. V shed 1 base and J shed 7 bases, with 17 bases lying between them. This CDR3 reads CASSLGFSSWGEQYF. CDR3 bases: TGTGCCAGCAGCTTAGGGTTCTCCTCCTGGGGGGAGCAGTACTTC.